The present entry profiles one T cell receptor beta chain with its context. Its antigen is not identified. Sequencing used immunoSEQ multiplex PCR; TCRdb keeps in-frame clones, though not all of them. This sample has roughly 400,000 clones; 96% occur once, and the top ten carry 0.32%. This CDR3 has 12 residues. CDR1 and CDR2 from the germline V gene are MNHEY and SVGAGI. Between the trimmed V and J ends, which lost 4 bases and 9 bases, there was a span of 10 bases. The sample is drawn from a study of shared clonotypes between healthy human individuals. General study points: Incomplete sequencing of sorted subsets was indicated by rarefaction despite large depth. Estimated clonotype richness was generally higher in naive than memory subsets.

The TCR was taken from a man aged 30-40 years in good health. The chain recombines TRBV6-5 with TRBJ2-1; weak D call: TRBD2 (5 bases). Specimen: memory CD8+ T cells sorted from blood. Subset: CD45RO+ cells pooled with CCR7-negative TemRA cells. The CDR3 DNA sequence: TGTGCCAGCAGTTCGGGAACCGGTGAGCAGTTCTTC. The encoded protein is CASSSGTGEQFF.